This is a list of T cell receptor beta chains from one sample in a study of T cell responses to AZD1222 COVID-19 vaccine. Clones were sequenced by immunoSEQ multiplex PCR, and TCRdb holds only the in-frame ones, with some missing. Of roughly 100,000 clones in the sample, 85% to 90% were seen once. The specimen comprised peripheral blood, sampled on day 0 of AZD1222 vaccination. Every receptor here comes from an adult in good health. CDR3s include the opening cysteine and the closing phenylalanine or tryptophan. Fields, in order: J gene, clone size, V gene, D gene, CDR3 DNA, CDR3 protein. The D gene is left open where the match is weak. Expanded clones get a size class; other rows say once, few or many, or leave the size out.

TRBJ2-1 | few | TRBV3-1/TRBV3-2 | TRBD2 | TGTGCCAGCAGTCGGTCCGAGACTAGCTTGTATGAGCAGTTCTTC | CASSRSETSLYEQFF
TRBJ2-7 | . | TRBV5-1 | . | TGCGCCAGCAGCTTGCGGTCAGAATCCTACGAGCAGTACTTC | CASSLRSESYEQYF
TRBJ2-7 | . | TRBV2 | . | TGTGCCAGCAGTGAAGTGAGAGGACCGGGCGAGCAGTACTTC | CASSEVRGPGEQYF
TRBJ1-2 | . | TRBV6-5 | . | TGTGCCAGCATCCCCCTGGTAAACTATGGCTACACCTTC | CASIPLVNYGYTF
TRBJ1-1 | . | TRBV5-1 | . | TGCGCCAGCAGCCCGAGGGTGGAGAGTGTGGGCACTGAAGCTTTCTTT | CASSPRVESVGTEAFF
TRBJ2-1 | . | TRBV4-1 | TRBD1 | TGCGCCAGCAGCCAAGCAGGGGGCGAATTTAATGAGCAGTTCTTC | CASSQAGGEFNEQFF
TRBJ1-6 | . | TRBV9 | . | TGTGCCAGCACCCTGGACAGAAATTCACCCCTCCACTTT | CASTLDRNSPLHF
TRBJ1-6 | . | TRBV2 | . | TGTGCCAGCAGTGAAGGGTTTTGGAATTCACCCCTCCACTTT | CASSEGFWNSPLHF
TRBJ2-1 | . | TRBV5-1 | . | TGCGCCAGCAGCTTGCAGGAGAGAAGATACAATGAGCAGTTCTTC | CASSLQERRYNEQFF
TRBJ1-2 | . | TRBV29-1 | . | TGCAGCGTTGAAGATTCGACAGAAGGCTACACCTTC | CSVEDSTEGYTF
TRBJ2-3 | . | TRBV4-1 | . | TGCGCCAGCAGCCAACGATCACCGAGGGCAGATACGCAGTATTTT | CASSQRSPRADTQYF
TRBJ2-1 | . | TRBV6-5 | TRBD1 | TGTGCCAGCAGTTCGATCCCGGGACAGGGGGCTGGGGAGCAGTTCTTC | CASSSIPGQGAGEQFF
TRBJ2-2 | once | TRBV11-3 | TRBD1 | TGTGCCAGCAGCTGGACAGGGGCCGGGGAGCTGTTTTTT | CASSWTGAGELFF
TRBJ1-6 | . | TRBV6-5 | . | TGTGCCAGCAGTTACTCGCCAGAGCAGGTTTCACCCCTCCACTTT | CASSYSPEQVSPLHF
TRBJ1-6 | . | TRBV15 | TRBD1 | TGTGCCACCAGCAGACCTTCCGACAGGGGTTCACCCCTCCACTTT | CATSRPSDRGSPLHF
TRBJ2-1 | . | TRBV19 | . | TGTGCCAGTAGTTATCAGAACGACAATGAGCAGTTCTTC | CASSYQNDNEQFF
TRBJ2-6 | . | TRBV6-2/TRBV6-3 | TRBD1 | TGTGCCAGCAGTCCAGGGGGTGGGGCCAACGTCCTGACTTTC | CASSPGGGANVLTF
TRBJ2-3 | . | TRBV6-5 | . | TGTGCCAGCCAGGTAGGGGGGGGCACAGATACGCAGTATTTT | CASQVGGGTDTQYF
TRBJ2-3 | . | TRBV30 | TRBD2 | TGTGCCTGGAGGCGACTAGCGGGGGGGCGAGATACGCAGTATTTT | CAWRRLAGGRDTQYF
TRBJ2-3 | . | TRBV6-4 | . | TGTGCCAGCAGTCCGAGCGTTGGTAGCGCAGATACGCAGTATTTT | CASSPSVGSADTQYF
TRBJ1-2 | . | TRBV20-1 | . | TGCAGTGCTGAGAGGGTCTTGGGCTACACCTTC | CSAERVLGYTF
TRBJ1-5 | once | TRBV12-3/TRBV12-4 | TRBD1 | TGTGCCAGCAGTTGGGACAGGGATCAGCCCCAGCATTTT | CASSWDRDQPQHF
TRBJ2-2 | . | TRBV29-1 | . | TGCAGCGCTGCTCGGACAAACGCGAACACCGGGGAGCTGTTTTTT | CSAARTNANTGELFF
TRBJ2-2 | . | TRBV5-6 | TRBD1 | TGTGCCAGCAGCCCCAGGGGGCAGGGTTACACCGGGGAGCTGTTTTTT | CASSPRGQGYTGELFF
TRBJ1-4 | . | TRBV14 | . | TGTGCCAGCAGCCAAGATCTACAGGGAGCATCTAATGAAAAACTGTTTTTT | CASSQDLQGASNEKLFF
TRBJ2-7 | . | TRBV12-5 | . | TGTGCTAGTGGTTTGGGTGCCGTCAACTACGAGCAGTACTTC | CASGLGAVNYEQYF
TRBJ2-5 | . | TRBV20-1 | TRBD1 | TGCAGTGCTAGTCCGACAGGGTTTGGGGAGACCCAGTACTTC | CSASPTGFGETQYF
TRBJ2-2 | . | TRBV18 | . | TGTGCCAGCTCACCACCCCAGGGGGGCACCGGGGAGCTGTTTTTT | CASSPPQGGTGELFF
TRBJ1-2 | . | TRBV5-4 | . | TGTGCCAGCAGCTTGCGGTCATCGGGAGATGGCTACACCTTC | CASSLRSSGDGYTF
TRBJ1-1 | . | TRBV28 | TRBD1 | TGTGCCAGCAGTGCTCCGGGACAGGGAAACACTGAAGCTTTCTTT | CASSAPGQGNTEAFF
TRBJ2-1 | . | TRBV6-6 | . | TGTGCCAGCAGTACCCGGGACTCTCCCGACAATGAGCAGTTCTTC | CASSTRDSPDNEQFF
TRBJ1-2 | . | TRBV12-3/TRBV12-4 | TRBD1 | TGTGCCAGCAGCCACAGGGGAGCCTATGGCTACACCTTC | CASSHRGAYGYTF
TRBJ2-7 | . | TRBV4-2 | . | TGTGCCAGCAGCCCCCGAGGGGGTTCCTACGAGCAGTACTTC | CASSPRGGSYEQYF
TRBJ1-1 | . | TRBV5-6 | . | TGTGCCAGCAGCTGGGGACCCAGCTACACTGAAGCTTTCTTT | CASSWGPSYTEAFF
TRBJ1-1 | . | TRBV11-2 | . | TGTGCCAGCAGCTTTGGGTTGACAGTGAACACTGAAGCTTTCTTT | CASSFGLTVNTEAFF
TRBJ2-3 | . | TRBV6-6 | TRBD2 | TGTGCCAGCAGCAGCCGTGCACGTCGAGGGCTAGCGGGGAACACAGATACGCAGTATTTT | CASSSRARRGLAGNTDTQYF
TRBJ2-2 | . | TRBV9 | TRBD2 | TGTGCCAGCACCCAGAGCCAGCGGGGGGGTCACGGGGAGCTGTTTTTT | CASTQSQRGGHGELFF
TRBJ2-1 | . | TRBV7-3 | TRBD2 | TGTGCCAGCAGCTTTAGCGGGGGGGCGAACTTTAATGAGCAGTTCTTC | CASSFSGGANFNEQFF
TRBJ1-2 | . | TRBV4-1 | . | TGCGCCAGCAGCCAAGAGCCGGGTTTCGGCTATGGCTACACCTTC | CASSQEPGFGYGYTF